This T cell receptor (beta chain) was profiled in a study of T cell changes during pregnancy in multiple sclerosis. This clone was seen a single time. The method was immunoSEQ multiplex PCR; TCRdb's version includes in-frame clones alone and lacks a portion of them. Counted here are around 33,000 clones, around 91% occurring once; the ten biggest clones make up 0.5% to 0.65%. The CDR3 has 17 amino acids. Losses at the gene ends were 4 bases for V and 2 bases for J; bases not matched to a gene: 11. Germline CDR1 MNHEY, CDR2 SMNVEV (reference sequence). The material was CD4+ T cells from peripheral blood mononuclear cells, obtained in the third trimester of pregnancy. This TCR derives from a female donor in good health, enrolled as a control in a pregnancy study. This chain uses TRBV27 with TRBJ2-1, with 7 bases identical to TRBD2. CDR3: CASSSPGELAAYNEQFF. The DNA for the CDR3 is TGTGCCAGCAGTTCCCCGGGGGAGCTAGCGGCCTACAATGAGCAGTTCTTC.